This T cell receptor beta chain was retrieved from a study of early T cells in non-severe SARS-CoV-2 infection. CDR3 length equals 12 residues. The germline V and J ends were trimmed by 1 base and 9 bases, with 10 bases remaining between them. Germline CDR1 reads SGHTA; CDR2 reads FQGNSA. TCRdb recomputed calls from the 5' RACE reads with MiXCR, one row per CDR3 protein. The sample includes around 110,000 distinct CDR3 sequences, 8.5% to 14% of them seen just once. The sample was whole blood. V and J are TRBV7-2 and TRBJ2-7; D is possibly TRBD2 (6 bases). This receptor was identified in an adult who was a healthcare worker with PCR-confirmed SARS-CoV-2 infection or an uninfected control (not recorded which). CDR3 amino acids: CASSLEASVQYF. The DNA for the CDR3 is TGTGCCAGCAGCTTAGAGGCTAGCGTGCAGTACTTC. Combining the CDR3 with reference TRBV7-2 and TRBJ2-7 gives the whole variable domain GAGVSQSPSNKVTEKGKDVELRCDPISGHTALYWYRQSLGQGLEFLIYFQGNSAPDKSGLPSDRFSAERTGGSVSTLTIQRTQQEDSAVYLCASSLEASVQYFGPGTRLTVT.